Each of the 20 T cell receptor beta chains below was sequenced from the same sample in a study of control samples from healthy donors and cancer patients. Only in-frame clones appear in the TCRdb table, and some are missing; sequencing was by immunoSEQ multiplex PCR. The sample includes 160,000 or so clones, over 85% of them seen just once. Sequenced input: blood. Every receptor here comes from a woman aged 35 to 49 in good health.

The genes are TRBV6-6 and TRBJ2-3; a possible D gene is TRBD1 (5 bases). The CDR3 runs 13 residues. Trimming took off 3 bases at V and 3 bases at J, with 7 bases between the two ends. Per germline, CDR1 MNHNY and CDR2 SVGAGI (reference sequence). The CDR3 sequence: CASSYQGTDTQYF. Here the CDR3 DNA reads TGTGCCAGCAGTTATCAGGGAACAGATACGCAGTATTTT.

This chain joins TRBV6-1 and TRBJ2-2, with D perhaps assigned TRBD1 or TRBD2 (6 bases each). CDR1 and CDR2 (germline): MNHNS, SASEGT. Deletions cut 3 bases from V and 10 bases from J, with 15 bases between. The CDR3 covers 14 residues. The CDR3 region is CASSELGGLKELFF. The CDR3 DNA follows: TGTGCCAGCAGTGAGTTGGGGGGCTTGAAGGAGCTGTTTTTT.

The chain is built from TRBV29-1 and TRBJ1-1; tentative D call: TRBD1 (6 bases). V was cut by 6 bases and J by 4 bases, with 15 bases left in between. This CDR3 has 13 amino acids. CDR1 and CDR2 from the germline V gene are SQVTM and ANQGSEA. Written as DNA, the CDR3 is TGCAGCGTAATGGGGGCGCGGGGCACTGAAGCTTTCTTT. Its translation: CSVMGARGTEAFF.

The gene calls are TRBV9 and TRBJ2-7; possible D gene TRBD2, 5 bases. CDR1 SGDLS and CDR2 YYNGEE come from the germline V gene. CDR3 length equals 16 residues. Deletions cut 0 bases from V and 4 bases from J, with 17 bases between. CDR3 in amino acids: CASSVAAQAGGYEQYF. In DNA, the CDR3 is TGTGCCAGCAGCGTAGCTGCGCAGGCCGGCGGGTACGAGCAGTACTTC.

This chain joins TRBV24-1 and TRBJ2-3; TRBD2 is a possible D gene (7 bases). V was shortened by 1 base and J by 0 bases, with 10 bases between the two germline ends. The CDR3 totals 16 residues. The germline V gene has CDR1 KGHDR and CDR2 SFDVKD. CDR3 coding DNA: TGTGCCACCAGTGATTTCGGGGGGCCTAGCACAGATACGCAGTATTTT. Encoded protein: CATSDFGGPSTDTQYF.

For the CDR3, the DNA is TGTGCCAGCAGCCAAGACGGGACAGTCAGCTCTGGAAACACCATATATTTT. It yields the protein CASSQDGTVSSGNTIYF. The chain has TRBV3-1 (or the pseudogene TRBV3-2) and TRBJ1-3; 7 bases are shared with TRBD1. With V trimmed by 0 bases and J by 0 bases, 5 bases remained unmatched. Germline assignment: CDR1 LGHDT and CDR2 YNNKEL (reference sequence). This CDR3 spans 17 amino acids.

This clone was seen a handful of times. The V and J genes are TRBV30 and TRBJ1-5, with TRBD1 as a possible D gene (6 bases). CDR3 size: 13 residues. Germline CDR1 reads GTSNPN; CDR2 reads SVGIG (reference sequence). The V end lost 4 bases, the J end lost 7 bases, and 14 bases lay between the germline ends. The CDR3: CAWTLNRDQPQHF. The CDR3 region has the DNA TGTGCCTGGACATTGAACAGGGACCAGCCCCAGCATTTT.

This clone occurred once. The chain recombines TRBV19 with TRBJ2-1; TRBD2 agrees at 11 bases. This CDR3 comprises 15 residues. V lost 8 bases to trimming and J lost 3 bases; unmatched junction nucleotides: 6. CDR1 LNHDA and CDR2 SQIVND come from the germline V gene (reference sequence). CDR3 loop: CASGETSGVYNEQFF. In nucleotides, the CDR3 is TGTGCCAGTGGGGAGACTAGCGGGGTCTACAATGAGCAGTTCTTC.

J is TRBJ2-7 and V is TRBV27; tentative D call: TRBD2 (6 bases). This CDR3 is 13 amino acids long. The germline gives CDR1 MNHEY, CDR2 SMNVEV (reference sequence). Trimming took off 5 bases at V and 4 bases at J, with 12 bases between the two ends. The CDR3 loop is CASSPTRGYEQYF. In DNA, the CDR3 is TGTGCCAGCAGTCCGACTAGAGGATACGAGCAGTACTTC.

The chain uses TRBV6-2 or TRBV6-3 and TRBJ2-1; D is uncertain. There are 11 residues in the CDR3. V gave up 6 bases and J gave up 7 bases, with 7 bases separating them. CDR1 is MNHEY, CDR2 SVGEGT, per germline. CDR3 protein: CASSFRNEQFF. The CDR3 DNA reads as TGTGCCAGCAGCTTTCGTAATGAGCAGTTCTTC.

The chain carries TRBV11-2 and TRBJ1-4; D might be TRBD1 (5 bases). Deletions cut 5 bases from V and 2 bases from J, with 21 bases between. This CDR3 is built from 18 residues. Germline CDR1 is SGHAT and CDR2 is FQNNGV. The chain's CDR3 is CASSPLREALSTNEKLFF. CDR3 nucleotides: TGTGCCAGCAGCCCCCTCAGGGAGGCACTGTCCACTAATGAAAAACTGTTTTTT.

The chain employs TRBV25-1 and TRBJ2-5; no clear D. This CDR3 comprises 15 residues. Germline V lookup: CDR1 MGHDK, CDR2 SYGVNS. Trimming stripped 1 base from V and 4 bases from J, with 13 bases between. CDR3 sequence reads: CASSEFVGVGETQYF. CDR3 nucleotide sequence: TGTGCCAGCAGTGAATTTGTGGGTGTAGGAGAGACCCAGTACTTC.

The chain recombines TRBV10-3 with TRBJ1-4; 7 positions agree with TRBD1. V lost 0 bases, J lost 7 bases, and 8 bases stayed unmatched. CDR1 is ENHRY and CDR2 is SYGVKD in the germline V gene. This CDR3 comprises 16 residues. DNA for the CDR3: TGTGCCATCAGTGAGTCCCCCGGGACAGTCGGTGAAAAACTGTTTTTT. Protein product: CAISESPGTVGEKLFF.

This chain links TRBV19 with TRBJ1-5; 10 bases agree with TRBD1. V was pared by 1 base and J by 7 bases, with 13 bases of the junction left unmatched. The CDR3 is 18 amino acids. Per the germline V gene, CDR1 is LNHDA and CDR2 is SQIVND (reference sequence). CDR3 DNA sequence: TGTGCCAGTAGTATAGCGGCTTACCGCGGGACAGGGGTACAGCCCCAGCATTTT. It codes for CASSIAAYRGTGVQPQHF.

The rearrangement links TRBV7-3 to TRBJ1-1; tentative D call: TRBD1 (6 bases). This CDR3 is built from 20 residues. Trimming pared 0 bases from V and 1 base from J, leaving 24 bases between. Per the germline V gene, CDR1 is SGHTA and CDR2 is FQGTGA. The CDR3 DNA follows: TGTGCCAGCAGCTTAACTTTTGTGAGGGCAGGGGAGGGTAAGAACACTGAAGCTTTCTTT. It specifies CASSLTFVRAGEGKNTEAFF.

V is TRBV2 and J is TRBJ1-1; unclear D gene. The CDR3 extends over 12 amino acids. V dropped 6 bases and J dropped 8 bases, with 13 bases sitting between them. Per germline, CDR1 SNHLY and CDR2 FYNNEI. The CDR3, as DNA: TGTGCCAGCAGCGATTTAAGGTTGGAAGCTTTCTTT. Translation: CASSDLRLEAFF.

CDR3 loop: CASSLEEATNEKLFF. The CDR3, as DNA: TGCGCCAGCAGCTTGGAGGAGGCAACTAATGAAAAACTGTTTTTT. The chain joins TRBV5-1 to TRBJ1-4; D is ambiguous. Germline V lookup: CDR1 SGHRS, CDR2 YFSETQ. The ends were cut back, 0 bases at V and 0 bases at J, with 6 bases in the middle. This CDR3 spans 15 amino acids.

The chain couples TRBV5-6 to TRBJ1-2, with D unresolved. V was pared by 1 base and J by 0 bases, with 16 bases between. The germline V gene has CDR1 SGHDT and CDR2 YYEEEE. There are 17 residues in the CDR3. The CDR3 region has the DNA TGTGCCAGCAGCTTGTACGGGGTGCCCCTTTCTAACTATGGCTACACCTTC. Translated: CASSLYGVPLSNYGYTF.

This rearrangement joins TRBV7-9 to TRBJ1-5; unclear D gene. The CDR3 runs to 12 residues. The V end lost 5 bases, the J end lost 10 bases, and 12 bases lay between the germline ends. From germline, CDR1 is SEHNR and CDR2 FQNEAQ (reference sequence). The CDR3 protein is CASSPGGIPQHF. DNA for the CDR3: TGTGCCAGCAGCCCTGGAGGGATTCCCCAGCATTTT.

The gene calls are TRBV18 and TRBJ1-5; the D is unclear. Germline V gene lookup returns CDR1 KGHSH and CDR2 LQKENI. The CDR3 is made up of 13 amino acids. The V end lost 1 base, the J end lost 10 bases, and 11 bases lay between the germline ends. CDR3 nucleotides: TGTGCCAGCTCACCACGCACAGTGACTCCCCAGCATTTT. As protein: CASSPRTVTPQHF. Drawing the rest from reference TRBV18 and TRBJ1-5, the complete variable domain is NAGVMQNPRHLVRRRGQEARLRCSPMKGHSHVYWYRQLPEEGLKFMVYLQKENIIDESGMPKERFSAEFPKEGPSILRIQQVVRGDSAAYFCASSPRTVTPQHFGDGTRLSIL.